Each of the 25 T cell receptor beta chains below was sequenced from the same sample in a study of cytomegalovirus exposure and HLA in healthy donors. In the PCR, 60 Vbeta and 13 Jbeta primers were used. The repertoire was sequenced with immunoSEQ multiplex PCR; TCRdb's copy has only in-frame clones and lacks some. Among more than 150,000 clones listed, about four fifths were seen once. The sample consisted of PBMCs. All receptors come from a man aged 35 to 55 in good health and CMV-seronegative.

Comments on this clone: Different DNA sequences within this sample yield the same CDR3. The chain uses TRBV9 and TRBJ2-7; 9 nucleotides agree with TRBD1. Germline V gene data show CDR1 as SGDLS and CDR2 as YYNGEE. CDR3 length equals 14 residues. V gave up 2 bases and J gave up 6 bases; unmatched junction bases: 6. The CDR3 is CASSVWTGEGEQYF. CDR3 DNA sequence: TGTGCCAGCAGCGTGTGGACAGGGGAGGGCGAGCAGTACTTC.

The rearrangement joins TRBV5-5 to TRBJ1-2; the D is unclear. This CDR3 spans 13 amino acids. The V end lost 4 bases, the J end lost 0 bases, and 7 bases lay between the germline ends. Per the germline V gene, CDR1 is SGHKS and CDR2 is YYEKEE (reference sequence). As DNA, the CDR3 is TGTGCCAGCAGCCACGACACTAACTATGGCTACACCTTC. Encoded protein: CASSHDTNYGYTF.

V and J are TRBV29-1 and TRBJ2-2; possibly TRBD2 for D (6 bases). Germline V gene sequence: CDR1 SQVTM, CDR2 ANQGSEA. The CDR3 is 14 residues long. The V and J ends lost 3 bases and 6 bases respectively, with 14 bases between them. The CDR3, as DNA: TGCAGCGTTGAGTCTCTAGCGTTTGCCGGGGAGCTGTTTTTT. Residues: CSVESLAFAGELFF.

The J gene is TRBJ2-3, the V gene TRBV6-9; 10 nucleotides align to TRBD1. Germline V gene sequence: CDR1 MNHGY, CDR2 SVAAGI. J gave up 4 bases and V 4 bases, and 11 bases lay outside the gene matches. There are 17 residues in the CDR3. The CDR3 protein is CASSFPATGGMADTQYF. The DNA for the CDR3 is TGTGCCAGCAGTTTCCCCGCGACAGGGGGCATGGCAGATACGCAGTATTTT.

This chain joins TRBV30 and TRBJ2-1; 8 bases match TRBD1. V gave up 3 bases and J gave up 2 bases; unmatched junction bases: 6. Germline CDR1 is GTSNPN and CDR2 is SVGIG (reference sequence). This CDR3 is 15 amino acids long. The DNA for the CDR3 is TGTGCCTGGAGCGCACAGGGGGGTACCTACAATGAGCAGTTCTTC. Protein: CAWSAQGGTYNEQFF.

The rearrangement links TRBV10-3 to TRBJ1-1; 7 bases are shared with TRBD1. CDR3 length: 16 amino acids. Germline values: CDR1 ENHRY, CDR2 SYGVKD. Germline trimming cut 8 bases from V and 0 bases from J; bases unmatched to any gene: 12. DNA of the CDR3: TGTGCCATCCGGGACAGATCTAGAACCTTGAACACTGAAGCTTTCTTT. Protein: CAIRDRSRTLNTEAFF.

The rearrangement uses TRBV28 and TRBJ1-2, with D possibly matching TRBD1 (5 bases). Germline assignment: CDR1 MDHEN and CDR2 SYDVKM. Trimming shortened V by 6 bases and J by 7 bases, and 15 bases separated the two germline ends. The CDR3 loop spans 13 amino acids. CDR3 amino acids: CASSPGGSGGYTF. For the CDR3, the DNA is TGTGCCAGCAGCCCTGGGGGGTCGGGTGGCTACACCTTC.

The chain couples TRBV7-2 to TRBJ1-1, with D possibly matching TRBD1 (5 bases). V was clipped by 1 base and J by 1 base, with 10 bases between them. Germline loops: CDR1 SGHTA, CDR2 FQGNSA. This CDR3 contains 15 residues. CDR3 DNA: TGTGCCAGCAGCTTAGTACAGGCGGCGAACACTGAAGCTTTCTTT. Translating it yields CASSLVQAANTEAFF. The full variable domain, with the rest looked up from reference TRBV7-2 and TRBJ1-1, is GAGVSQSPSNKVTEKGKDVELRCDPISGHTALYWYRQSLGQGLEFLIYFQGNSAPDKSGLPSDRFSAERTGGSVSTLTIQRTQQEDSAVYLCASSLVQAANTEAFFGQGTRLTVV.

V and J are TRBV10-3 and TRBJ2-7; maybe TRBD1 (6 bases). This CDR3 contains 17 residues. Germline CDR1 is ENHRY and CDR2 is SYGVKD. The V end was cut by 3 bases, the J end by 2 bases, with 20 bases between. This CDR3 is CAISDFDGKGGTYEQYF. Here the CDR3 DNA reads TGTGCCATCAGTGATTTCGACGGTAAAGGGGGAACCTACGAGCAGTACTTC.

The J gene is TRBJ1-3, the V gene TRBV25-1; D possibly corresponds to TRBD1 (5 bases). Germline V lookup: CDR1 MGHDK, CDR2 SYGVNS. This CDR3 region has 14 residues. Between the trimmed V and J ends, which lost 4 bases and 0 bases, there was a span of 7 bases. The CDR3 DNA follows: TGTGCCAGCAGTGCAGGGTTCTCTGGAAACACCATATATTTT. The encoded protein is CASSAGFSGNTIYF.

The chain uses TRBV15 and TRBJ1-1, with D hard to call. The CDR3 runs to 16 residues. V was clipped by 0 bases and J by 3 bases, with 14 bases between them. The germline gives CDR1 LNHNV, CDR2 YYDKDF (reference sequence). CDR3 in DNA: TGTGCCACCAGCAGAGAGGAGGGAGGGAGGGACACTGAAGCTTTCTTT. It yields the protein CATSREEGGRDTEAFF.

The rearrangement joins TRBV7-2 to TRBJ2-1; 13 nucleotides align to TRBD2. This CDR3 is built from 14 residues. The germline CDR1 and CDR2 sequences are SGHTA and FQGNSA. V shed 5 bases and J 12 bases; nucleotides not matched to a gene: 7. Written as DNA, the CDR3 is TGTGCCAGCAGCGCACCTACTAGCGGGGGGGGGCAGTTCTTC. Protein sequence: CASSAPTSGGGQFF.

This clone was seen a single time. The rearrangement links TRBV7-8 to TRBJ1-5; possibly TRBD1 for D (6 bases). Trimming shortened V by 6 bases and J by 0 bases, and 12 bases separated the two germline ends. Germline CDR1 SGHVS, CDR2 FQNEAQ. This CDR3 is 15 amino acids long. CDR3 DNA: TGTGCCAGCAGACCACAGGGAAATAGCAATCAGCCCCAGCATTTT. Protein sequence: CASRPQGNSNQPQHF.

The CDR3, as DNA: TGTGCCAGCACGGACAGGGGGTGGCAAGAGACCCAGTACTTC. This encodes CASTDRGWQETQYF. The chain recombines TRBV6-1 with TRBJ2-5; TRBD1 agrees at 10 bases. The CDR3 has 14 residues. Trimming cost V 7 bases and J 2 bases; bases outside gene matches: 4. Germline CDR1 is MNHNS and CDR2 is SASEGT.

In DNA, the CDR3 is TGTGCCAGCAGGGGGACAGGGTCGGGCAATCAGCCCCAGCATTTT. This translates into CASRGTGSGNQPQHF. The chain combines TRBV28 with TRBJ1-5, with 9 bases that match TRBD1. Looked up from germline, CDR1 is MDHEN and CDR2 is SYDVKM. V was clipped by 6 bases and J by 2 bases; unmatched bases: 5. The CDR3 has 15 amino acids.

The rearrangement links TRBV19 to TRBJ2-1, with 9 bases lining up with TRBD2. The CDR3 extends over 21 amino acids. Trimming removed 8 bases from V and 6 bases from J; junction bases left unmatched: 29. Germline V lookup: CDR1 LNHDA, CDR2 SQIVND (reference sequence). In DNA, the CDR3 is TGTGCCAGTCGCCGTAGGGGGGGGGCTAGCGGGGTGGTTAAGTCGGCCAATGAGCAGTTCTTC. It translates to CASRRRGGASGVVKSANEQFF.

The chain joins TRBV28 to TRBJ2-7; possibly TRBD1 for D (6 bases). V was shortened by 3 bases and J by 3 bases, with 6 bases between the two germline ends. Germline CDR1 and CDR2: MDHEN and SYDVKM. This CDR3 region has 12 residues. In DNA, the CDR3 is TGTGCCAGCAGTTTGACAGGCTACGAGCAGTACTTC. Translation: CASSLTGYEQYF. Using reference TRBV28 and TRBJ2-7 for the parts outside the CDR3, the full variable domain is DVKVTQSSRYLVKRTGEKVFLECVQDMDHENMFWYRQDPGLGLRLIYFSYDVKMKEKGDIPEGYSVSREKKERFSLILESASTNQTSMYLCASSLTGYEQYFGPGTRLTVT.

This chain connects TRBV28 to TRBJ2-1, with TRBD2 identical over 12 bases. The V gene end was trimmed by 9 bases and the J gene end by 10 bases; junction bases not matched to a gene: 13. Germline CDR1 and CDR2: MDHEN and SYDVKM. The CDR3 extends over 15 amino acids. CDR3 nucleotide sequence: TGTGCCAGTCGTAGCCTAGCGGGAGGGCCTAGGGAGCAGTTCTTC. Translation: CASRSLAGGPREQFF.

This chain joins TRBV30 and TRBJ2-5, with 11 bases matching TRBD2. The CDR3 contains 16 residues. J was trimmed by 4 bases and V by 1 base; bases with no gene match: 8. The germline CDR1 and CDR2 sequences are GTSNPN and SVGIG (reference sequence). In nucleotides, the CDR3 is TGTGCCTGGAGTGGGGATAGCGGGAGGGCCTTAGAGACCCAGTACTTC. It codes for CAWSGDSGRALETQYF.

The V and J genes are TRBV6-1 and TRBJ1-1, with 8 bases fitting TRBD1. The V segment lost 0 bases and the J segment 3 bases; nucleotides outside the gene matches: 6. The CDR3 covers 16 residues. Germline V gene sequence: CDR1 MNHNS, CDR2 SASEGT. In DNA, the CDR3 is TGTGCCAGCAGTGAAGCACCGACAGGGGCCTACACTGAAGCTTTCTTT. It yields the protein CASSEAPTGAYTEAFF.

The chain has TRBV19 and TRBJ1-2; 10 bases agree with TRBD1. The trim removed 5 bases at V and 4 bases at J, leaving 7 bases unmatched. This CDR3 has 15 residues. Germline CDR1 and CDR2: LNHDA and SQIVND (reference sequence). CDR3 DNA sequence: TGTGCCAGTAGTTCTCCGGGACAGGGGACCTATGGCTACACCTTC. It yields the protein CASSSPGQGTYGYTF.

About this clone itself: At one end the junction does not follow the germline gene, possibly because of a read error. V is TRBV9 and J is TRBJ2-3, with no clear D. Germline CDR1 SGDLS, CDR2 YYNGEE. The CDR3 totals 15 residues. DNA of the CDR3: TGTGCCAGCAGCGTAGCTTGGAACTACCCAGATACGCAGTACTTT. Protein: CASSVAWNYPDTQYF.

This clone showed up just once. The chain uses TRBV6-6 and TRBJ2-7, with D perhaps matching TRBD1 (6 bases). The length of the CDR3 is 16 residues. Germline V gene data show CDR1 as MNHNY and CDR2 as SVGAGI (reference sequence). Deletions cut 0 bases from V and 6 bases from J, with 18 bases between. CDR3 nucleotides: TGTGCCAGCAGTTACTCGCCTCAGGACAGCCGACTCGAGCAGTACTTC. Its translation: CASSYSPQDSRLEQYF.

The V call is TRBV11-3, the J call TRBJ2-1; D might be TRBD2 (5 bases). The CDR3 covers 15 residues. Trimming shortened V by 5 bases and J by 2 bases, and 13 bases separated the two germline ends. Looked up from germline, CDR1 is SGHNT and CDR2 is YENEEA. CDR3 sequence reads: CASSGRGRTYNEQFF. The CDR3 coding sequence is TGTGCCAGCAGCGGTAGAGGGAGAACCTACAATGAGCAGTTCTTC.

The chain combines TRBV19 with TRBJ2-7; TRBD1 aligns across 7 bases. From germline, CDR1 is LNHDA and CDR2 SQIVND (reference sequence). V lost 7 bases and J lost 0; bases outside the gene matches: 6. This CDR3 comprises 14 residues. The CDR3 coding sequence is TGTGCCAGTAACCCGACAGGGAGCTCCTACGAGCAGTACTTC. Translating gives CASNPTGSSYEQYF.